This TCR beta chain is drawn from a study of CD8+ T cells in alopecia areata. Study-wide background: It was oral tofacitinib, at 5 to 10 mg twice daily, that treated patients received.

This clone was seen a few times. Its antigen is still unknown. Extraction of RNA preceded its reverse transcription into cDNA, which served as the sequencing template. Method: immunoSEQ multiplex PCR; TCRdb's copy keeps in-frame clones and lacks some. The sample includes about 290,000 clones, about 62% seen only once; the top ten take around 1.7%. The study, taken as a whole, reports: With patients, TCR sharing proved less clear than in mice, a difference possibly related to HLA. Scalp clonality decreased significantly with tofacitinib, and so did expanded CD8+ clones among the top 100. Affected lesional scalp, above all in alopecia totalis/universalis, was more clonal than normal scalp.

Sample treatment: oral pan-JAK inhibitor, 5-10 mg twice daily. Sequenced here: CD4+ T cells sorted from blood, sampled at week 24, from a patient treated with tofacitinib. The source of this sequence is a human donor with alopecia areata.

CDR3 region: CAWGTSGGNEQFF. The CDR3, as DNA: TGTGCCTGGGGGACTAGCGGGGGTAATGAGCAGTTCTTC. This rearrangement joins TRBV30 to TRBJ2-1; 14 bases agree with TRBD2. CDR1 GTSNPN and CDR2 SVGIG come from the germline V gene (reference sequence). V dropped 5 bases and J dropped 7; count of bases not matched to a gene: 1. This CDR3 region has 13 residues.